The subject of this entry is one TCR beta chain. Its antigen has not been determined. No base quality values were provided; no much bigger clone lies one nucleotide off. For this chain, trimming is 5 bases at the V end and 4 bases at the J end, and the number of junction bases without a gene match is 7. The CDR3 runs 14 residues from the cysteine to the phenylalanine. Only the CDR3 region is kept as DNA, spanning 42 bases read in frame from base 1. CDR1 and CDR2 are read off the germline V gene as MGHRA and YSYEKL. This sample was included in a study of sequential checkpoint blockade in melanoma (dated by TCRdb to the late 2010s). Some background on the complete study: Patients were randomized 1:1 to first-line nivolumab followed by ipilimumab (arm A) or ipilimumab followed by nivolumab (arm B). Maintenance nivolumab came after both trial sequences.

The immunoSEQ Assay was used to immunosequence TCRbeta CDR3 regions from genomic DNA. Before high-throughput sequencing, genomic DNA was amplified using bias-controlled multiplex PCR. In the source study's methods: To quantify the absolute abundance of each unique TCRbeta CDR3 region, the sequences were collapsed and filtered. Clonality, defined as 1 minus Pielou's evenness, was calculated using only productive rearrangements. Clones with significantly greater frequencies in on-treatment versus baseline samples were identified using a previously published method. TCRdb took over this immuneACCESS table, retaining in-frame rearrangements with V and J assigned. Such tables are incomplete; in checked studies, under half of the missing clones stem from an unresolved V gene, and the remainder is unexplained. That table gives V, J and clone size, and the DNA gave D and trimming. This sample gives about 40,000 clones in total; 84% of them show up just once. Of the sample, less than 7% falls within the top ten clones.

Interpreted using the paper, the treatment or condition label stands for: randomized to nivolumab then ipilimumab (arm A) or the reverse (arm B). None of the trial patients had been given prior DNA-damaging chemotherapy. On a FACS Aria II flow cytometer, live CD3+CD8+ cells that were negative for CD19 and CD56 were sorted from thawed PBMCs. Samples came from patients with melanoma in CheckMate 064, a randomized, open-label phase II trial of sequential checkpoint blockade. Peripheral blood mononuclear cells were collected by leukapheresis, purified using Ficoll-Paque, and frozen in human serum containing 10% DMSO. Purity of sorted blood CD3+CD8+ cells was verified at >98% immediately after sorting, followed by DNA extraction. What the research found in general, with its limitations: The response-prediction model combining TCR metrics and mutation burden needs validation in larger, independent patient cohorts.

The sample was CD8+ T cells sorted from blood (inferred from file names), taken from a patient given nivolumab and ipilimumab in sequence. The chain is made from TRBV4-1 and TRBJ1-1; the junction holds 7 bases that match TRBD1. The clonotype originates from a human donor with melanoma. The encoded CDR3 is CASSTRQGSTEAFF. The DNA sequence reads TGCGCCAGCAGCACCCGACAGGGATCCACTGAAGCTTTCTTT.